Below, one T cell receptor (beta chain) is given with its context. Some clones are missing from TCRdb's copy, which holds only in-frame ones; the method was immunoSEQ multiplex PCR. The table records some 1 million clones, 65% to 80% of them present only once. Per germline, CDR1 LNHDA and CDR2 SQIVND (reference sequence). CDR3 size: 19 residues. V shed 0 bases and J 4 bases; nucleotides not matched to a gene: 12. This record comes from a study of shared clonotypes between healthy human individuals. As for the study in general: For every donor, three CD4 naive, three CD4 memory, two CD8 naive and one CD8 memory plates were used.

All participating donors were Caucasian adults from Nashville, Tennessee. V is TRBV19 and J is TRBJ2-2; 9 bases fit TRBD2. This TCR was sampled from a man between 18 and 29 years old in good health. The sample taken for sequencing was memory CD4+ T cells sorted from blood. Subset of the sample: CD45RA-negative fraction. The CDR3 loop reads CASSIDSGSVFGGTGELFF. For the CDR3, the DNA is TGTGCCAGTAGTATAGATAGCGGGAGTGTCTTTGGTGGCACCGGGGAGCTGTTTTTT.